The clone carrying this T cell receptor (beta chain) was observed at least ten times. Its specificity is unknown. Sample time point: patch test 1, 2 weeks after DPC sensitization. Documented treatment: therapeutic diphenylcyclopropenone sensitization with weekly scalp DPC. This entry comes from a study of human T cells and chemical hapten exposure. There are 15 residues in the CDR3. CDR1 is SEHNR, CDR2 FQNEAQ, per germline (reference sequence). Trimming removed 5 bases from V and 4 bases from J, with 15 bases in between. Individual cDNA molecules (in the library) carried attached unique molecular identifiers. TCRdb passed the RACE reads through MiXCR, listing each CDR3 protein once. The sample comprises 370,000 or so distinct CDR3 sequences, approximately 5% of which are singletons, and under 2.5% rests with the top ten. Study observations and caveats: Expanded TCRs showed more large CDR3 clusters than pre-sensitization or healthy control sets.

V is TRBV7-9 and J is TRBJ2-4; D perhaps matches TRBD1 (6 bases). This sequence was found in a woman aged 45-65 years with alopecia areata. Some clones in this sample may be carry-over from other donors' samples. Here the sequenced sample was whole blood, taken in connection with sensitization to the hapten diphenylcyclopropenone (DPC). This CDR3 is CASSPMDSGKNIQYF. DNA of the CDR3: TGTGCCAGCAGCCCTATGGACAGCGGAAAAAACATTCAGTACTTC.